This T cell receptor beta chain was profiled in a study of tissue T cells after allogeneic stem cell transplantation. By frequency in the sample, this clone is medium-sized. What it recognizes is unknown. Gene names refer to mouse genes. The CDR3 is cut off 1 residue early in the read; its end comes from the germline J gene. The study's findings and limits: Tissue-detected TCR repertoire was only partly captured by blood and spleen T cells.

Survey-depth TCRbeta CDR3 sequencing reported V/J genes and productive frequencies. The repertoire was sequenced with immunoSEQ multiplex PCR; TCRdb's copy has only in-frame clones and lacks some. The data contain 7,500 to 8,000 clones, 36% of them singletons. V shed 4 bases and J shed 0 bases, with 9 bases lying between them. Germline V gene data show CDR1 as KGHTA and CDR2 as FRNEEI. CDR3 length: 15 amino acids. Time point in this sample: mouse harvest day 14 after allogeneic transplant. Mouse grafts combined 10^7 T-cell-depleted bone marrow cells with 10^6 splenic CD5+ T cells. Tissues came from B6→BALB/c major-mismatch GVHD mice at day 7 or 14.

The receptor was isolated from a female BALB/c mouse given C57BL/6 T cells with graft-versus-host disease after an allogeneic hematopoietic cell transplant. The specimen was skin. This chain joins TRBV24 and TRBJ1-4, with a weak D call TRBD1 (5 bases). CDR3 loop: CASSRDVFSNERLFF. The CDR3 bases that were read are TGTGCCAGCAGTCGGGACGTTTTTTCCAACGAAAGATTATTT.